This T cell receptor beta chain was sequenced during a study of blood T cell repertoires in COVID-19 (dated by TCRdb to 2020 to 2022). About the full investigation: The collaborator samples originated in the United States, Italy and Spain and spanned the acute and convalescent phases of COVID-19. The material from the prospective study consisted of cDNA or gDNA derived from T cells, B-cell-depleted T cells, or PBMCs. Subjects who had been exposed to COVID-19, were actively infected with it, or had recovered from it provided the deeply sampled blood TCRbeta repertoires that made up the dataset. The repertoires were released in a freely available public database intended as a resource for research on the immune response to SARS-CoV-2. Samples were obtained from the ongoing ImmuneRACE study (first 160 participants) and from about 1,300 subjects provided by 6 global collaborators. The sample metadata nearly always contained a de-identified subject ID, COVID-19 status, age in years and sex. HLA class I and class II types, where available, came from metadata supplied by the sample provider rather than from assay-based typing.

The paper as a whole reports these results and caveats: The amount of clinical and demographic metadata varied by source and participant and was provided uncurated.

The immunoSEQ Assay, a bias-controlled multiplex PCR, was used to amplify TCRbeta CDR3 regions from genomic DNA. In the authors' own workflow: Within the assay, amplification of reference gene primers was used to estimate how many nucleated cells each sample contained. To quantify the absolute abundance of each unique TCRbeta CDR3 rearrangement, sequence reads were collapsed and filtered. For each sample, productive Simpson clonality was calculated as the square root of Simpson's diversity index over productive rearrangements. TCRdb stores this immuneACCESS table with in-frame sequences only. Part of the clones is absent; in the studies checked, under half of the shortfall reflects unresolved V genes, and no reason is known for the rest. That table furnishes V, J and clone size, whereas the DNA furnished D and trimming. The sample records 350,000 or so clones, approximately 91% of which are singletons. Approximately 1% of the sample goes to the ten largest clones.

About this clone itself: Its antigen target is currently unknown. Base quality data are lacking; no much larger clone is found one base away.

Enrolling through a virtual design, the prospective study's participants ranged in age from roughly 18 to 90 years and lived across about two dozen United States geographic areas. To assign participants to cohorts, the prospective study relied on clinical history that participants themselves reported in a screening survey and a study questionnaire. Exposed participants were defined as having been in contact with someone with a PCR-confirmed or clinician-diagnosed COVID-19 case within 2 weeks of study entry. Mobile phlebotomists in the prospective study collected whole blood, serum and a nasopharyngeal or oropharyngeal swab from every participant. Additional blood draws and questionnaires over an approximately 2-month period could optionally be provided by prospective study participants. Blood samples from the prospective study were shipped frozen or at room temperature prior to DNA extraction.

This TCR was recovered from a woman aged 25-40 years who had been exposed to COVID-19. The material sequenced was PBMCs or T cells enriched from blood (not recorded which).

The CDR3 protein sequence reads: CASSLALNTEAFF. The bases read TGTGCCAGCAGCCTAGCCTTGAACACTGAAGCTTTCTTT. Recombination connected TRBV5-6 to TRBJ1-1; the D gene remains uncertain. Trimming takes 4 bases from V and 0 bases from J, and the germline ends sit 7 bases apart. Taken from the germline V gene, the CDR1 and CDR2 loops are SGHDT and YYEEEE. The CDR3 runs 13 residues from the cysteine to the phenylalanine. Only the CDR3 DNA stays, 39 bases, in frame from base 1.